The clone carrying this T cell receptor beta chain was picked up a small number of times. Its antigen remains unidentified. These data originate in a study of OX40 agonist ivuxolimab in advanced cancers. Study overall: Therapy given before enrollment (anti-PD-1, anti-PD-L1 or anti-CTLA-4) was allowed, and 40% to 50% had some. Partial responses were recorded for three patients, including one with hepatocellular carcinoma and two with cutaneous melanoma.

TCRdb's table, derived via immunoSEQ multiplex PCR, lists solely in-frame clones and lacks some. Here the sample spans tens of thousands of clones, approximately 86% being singletons. CDR3 length equals 15 residues. Germline V lookup: CDR1 MGHRA, CDR2 YSYEKL. V lost 4 bases and J lost 3; bases outside the gene matches: 8. Whole-study results and caveats: Researchers did not determine the expanded peripheral T cells' antigen specificity. On average, CD8+ T cells showed a greater number of expanded clones than CD4+.

The specimen was CD4+ or CD8+ T cells sorted from blood, collected in a trial of the OX40 agonist ivuxolimab. The chain employs TRBV4-1 and TRBJ1-2; 7 bases map to TRBD1. This clonotype was obtained from an adult with an advanced solid tumor such as melanoma, head and neck, liver or kidney cancer. CDR3 in amino acids: CASSLGQDKYYGYTF. CDR3 nucleotides: TGCGCCAGCAGCCTAGGACAGGATAAGTACTATGGCTACACCTTC.